This T cell receptor (beta chain) was observed in a study of cytomegalovirus exposure and HLA in healthy donors (dated 2017 in TCRdb). Some background on the complete study: An earlier analysis of fewer than 750 of the donors reported 276 Gb of sequence data and some 110 million unique TCR beta sequences obtained from roughly 170 million T cells. Every repertoire in the discovery cohort had been generated on one and the same sequencing platform. Along with the roughly 700-subject first cohort, a separate validation cohort of over a hundred different subjects was used. Rather than drawing on any new phenotypic data, the later analysis identified candidate immune exposures from TCR beta sequences and the way those sequences occurred across donors. The study aimed to test whether signatures of past pathogen exposure could be identified by cataloging public T cell receptors. Among the roughly 390 genotyped donors, roughly 80% belonged to the genetic ancestry cluster associated with self-reported Caucasian donors. An earlier analysis of some 500 of the donors used high-throughput TCR beta sequencing to judge whether each TCR beta V gene segment behaved as functional or pseudogenic. Alongside the repertoire data, information on donor age, sex, ethnicity and CMV serostatus was compiled. To predict cytomegalovirus infection status, the study combined high-throughput TCR immunosequencing, statistical association of individual TCRs with disease status, and machine learning. A later analysis re-analyzed previously published TCR beta repertoires from roughly 690 donors and added high-resolution HLA genotyping to study TCR occurrence patterns. HLA typing covered class I and class II loci at four-digit resolution. About five DR-DQ haplotypes were handled as single units for association and clustering because linkage in the cohort was strong. Roughly 300 gigabases of sequencing data and tens of millions of unique TCR sequences were included in an early release covering several hundred HLA-typed donors. Typing coverage varied by locus: about 629-640 donors for A, B, C, DRB1 and DQB1; more than 500 for DQA1; over 600 for DPA1; approximately 470 for DPB1. Genome-wide SNP genotypes for about 65% of the roughly 670 donors were used in a later genetic analysis, which treated that subset as a discovery cohort. The study used immunosequencing to profile the T cell repertoires of 666 subjects and linked those repertoires to cytomegalovirus serostatus. Across under 500 genotyped donors of the cohort, an average of approximately 200,000 unique TCR beta nucleotide sequences per donor were sequenced, and approximately 19% of those sequences were non-productive.

The cohort was made up of roughly 670 healthy bone marrow donors. At the time of sampling, all cohort members were nominally healthy, though unrecorded immune exposures were likely present. The donor tested CMV seropositive and was one of the 289 seropositive cohort members. A peripheral blood sample was collected from each donor, and TCR beta sequencing was performed on peripheral blood mononuclear cells. Genomic DNA extraction from the blood cell samples was performed with the Qiagen DNeasy Blood Extraction Kit. On this clone: Its antigen remains undetermined. No base quality information exists; no much larger clone differs at one position.

V loses 1 base, J loses 6 bases, and the germline ends lie 13 bases apart. The CDR3 has 15 amino acids, counting the end cysteine and phenylalanine. The retained sequence is limited to the CDR3, 45 bases, with the frame set at the first base. As encoded in the germline V gene, CDR1 is SGHVS while CDR2 is FNYEAQ. Here is what the overall study found, with its caveats: In an earlier analysis of about 550 of the donors, most TCR beta V segments were observed in productive rearrangements about 90% or about 30% of the time, broadly matching IMGT annotations. Specific HLA alleles were associated with 15,000 to 20,000 TCR beta sequences at a false discovery rate of 0.05 in a later analysis. Correlated functional status among segregating V segments might be attributable to linkage disequilibrium, but an unknown experimental factor could not be ruled out. A cluster of highly shared sequence variants was judged likely to represent a technical artifact of the sequencing pipeline. Immune exposure information for the cohort was limited to CMV serostatus. The authors suggested that the approach could potentially be generalized to other disease states and immunological phenotypes. A later genetic analysis reported fewer N-insertions in productive TCRs among donors in an Asian-associated ancestry cluster than the approximately 670-donor mean. While some public TCRs were present in many individuals, most TCR sequences turned up only very rarely across donors. In a later analysis, most CMV-associated TCR beta chains were found to appear HLA-restricted, with HLA associations seemingly driven largely by CMV exposure. In vitro tests confirmed that a few of the cytomegalovirus-associated TCR beta chains recognize cytomegalovirus antigens. In a later analysis, several top co-occurrence clusters were reported to appear linked to parvovirus B19, influenza, CMV and Epstein-Barr virus. The study gave a list of over 150 TCR beta chains associated with cytomegalovirus. This cohort had only TCR beta chains sequenced, and the lack of alpha or paired-chain data limited which features could be detected. In a later analysis, the rate of TCR association differed among HLA loci, with DRB1 alleles having the most associated TCRs and HLA-C alleles having the fewest. Because counts were too low, around 18 rarely observed V segments, including chromosome 9 orphons, were left out of the earlier analysis of 500 to 750 of the donors. The classifier was reported to diagnose cytomegalovirus status with high specificity and sensitivity in both the original and validation cohorts. Some IMGT-functional V segments, including TRBV6-2 and TRBV6-3, could not be distinguished by the 87-base-pair reads and were therefore excluded. A further reported finding was that TCR beta sequences accurately predicted the HLA-A and HLA-B alleles for most subjects in the first cohort. When HLA alleles, especially DR and DQ, strongly co-occurred, TCR associations were difficult to assign to individual alleles. Compared with equally common non-associated chains, HLA-associated TCR beta chains in a later analysis were more clonally expanded and had lower generation probabilities. A later genetic analysis associated a missense DCLRE1C variant with V-gene and J-gene trimming of TCR beta chains, and an independent cohort replicated the association. Because HLA typing was unavailable for some donors at each locus, only the typed subset was used in association tests. Sequencing depth was assumed to be roughly uniform across donors in the presence/absence analyses, though that assumption may not hold.

Library method: the immunoSEQ multiplex PCR assay. For the multiplex PCR, a mixture combining 60 forward primers for TCR Vbeta segments and 13 reverse primers for TCR Jbeta segments was used. Amplification of the CDR3 region of rearranged TCR beta genes was performed with a multiplex PCR assay on genomic DNA. On the Illumina HiSeq System, the amplified TCR beta libraries were sequenced as 87-base-pair reads. The original methods were these. In a later analysis, tens of millions of unique TCR beta chains were counted across the roughly 670 repertoires, and some 10 million of these chains were shared by at least two donors. To remove PCR and sequencing errors, raw reads were error-corrected and collapsed into unique sequences using a nearest-neighbor algorithm that merged closely related sequences. CDR3 sequences were aligned to IMGT reference sequences to assign V, D and J gene segments. Each retained sequence needed at least a six-nucleotide match to both a V gene segment and a J gene segment. Rearrangements were classified as productive when the CDR3 lacked stop codons and remained in frame with V and J, and all other rearrangements were classified as non-productive. CDR3 was defined by IMGT convention, running from the second conserved V-encoded cysteine to the conserved J-encoded phenylalanine. The earlier analysis of 550 to 650 of the donors excluded any sequence lacking an unambiguous match to a single V gene segment. An earlier analysis of fewer than 750 of the donors called V segments functional above 56.7% productive rearrangements and segregating when the between-donor standard deviation exceeded 5%. A statistical classification framework was built for diagnosing cytomegalovirus status from the catalog of TCR beta chain sequences. In a later analysis, V and J genes were assigned by comparing TCR nucleotide sequences against IMGT/GENE-DB human TR gene sequences. Using the TCRdist pipeline, a later analysis assigned CDR3 sequences along with most-parsimonious VDJ recombination scenarios. In a later analysis, each TCR beta chain was defined by its CDR3 amino acid sequence together with its V-gene family, and reads without a unique V-gene family were excluded. In a later analysis, fewer than 650 highly shared, low-generation-probability nucleotide sequences were removed to address suspected cross-contamination and a sequencing artifact. In a later analysis, a clonal expansion index for each public chain was calculated from normalized within-repertoire ranks of inferred template counts. Generation probabilities in a later analysis came from a VDJ recombination model fitted to out-of-frame rearrangements, and those results were checked against IGoR. Hypergeometric tests were used in a later analysis to score TCR-TCR, TCR-HLA and TCR-CMV co-occurrence, with a repertoire-size bias correction applied to the TCR pairs. To estimate false discovery rates, a later analysis permuted the HLA or CMV assignments 20 times. In a later analysis, co-occurring TCRs were grouped with DBSCAN, and TCRdist sequence similarity was added when clustering was performed within HLA-allele-positive subsets. For co-occurrence clustering, repertoires with fewer than 30,000 or more than 120,000 public chains were excluded, along with roughly 5 repertoires with anomalous nucleotide sharing. Drawn from immuneACCESS, this table holds only the in-frame rearrangements with V and J called that TCRdb kept. Clones are partly lost; checked studies trace under half to an unresolved V gene and leave the rest unexplained. V, J and clone size derive from that table, while D and trimming were established from the DNA sequence. In all, the sample holds 85,000 to 100,000 clones, and around 80% of those were seen once. The ten top clones hold approximately 15% of the sample.

This sequence was found in a man in his 60s in good health and CMV-seropositive. The sequenced sample consisted of PBMCs. Recombination linked TRBV7-6 to TRBJ2-1; matching of 7 bases hints at TRBD2 as the D gene. The CDR3 is CASSLVQGLSNEQFF. The bases read TGTGCCAGCAGCTTAGTACAGGGACTAAGCAATGAGCAGTTCTTC.